This T cell receptor (beta chain) was captured by sequencing in a study of cytomegalovirus exposure and HLA in healthy donors (TCRdb year 2017). In the study overall: A later analysis indicated that the 120 or so validation repertoires were generated on the platform also employed for the approximately 700 repertoires of the first cohort. The study aimed to test whether cataloging public T cell receptors could reveal signatures of past pathogen exposure. A separate validation cohort of 100 to 150 different subjects was used in addition to the roughly 620-subject first cohort. High-throughput TCR immunosequencing, statistical association of individual TCRs with disease status, and machine learning were combined to predict cytomegalovirus infection status. Results and caveats for the whole study, not just this receptor: Cytomegalovirus status was reported to be diagnosed by the classifier with high specificity and sensitivity in both the original and validation cohorts. In vitro tests confirmed that a few of the cytomegalovirus-associated TCR beta chains recognize cytomegalovirus antigens. In a later analysis, TCRs clustered in the first cohort were found to also tend to co-occur in the roughly 130 validation repertoires, with about 93% of cluster scores above 0. A later analysis lacked HLA typing for the validation cohort, so it scored co-occurrence in that cohort across all 130 or so repertoires. In the study, approximately 150 TCR beta chains were listed as associated with cytomegalovirus. Most TCR sequences were seen in very few donors, while some public TCRs were found in many individuals. The authors suggested that the approach could potentially be extended to other disease states and immunological phenotypes.

Library preparation employed the immunoSEQ multiplex PCR assay. The study's own analysis went as follows. To diagnose cytomegalovirus status from the catalog of TCR beta chain sequences, a statistical classification framework was built. TCRdb carries this immuneACCESS record with in-frame sequences only. Its versions omit some clonotypes, under half of them owing to an unresolved V gene in the studies checked, with the rest unexplained. V and J calls and clone size are those listed in that table; D and trimming were worked out from the DNA. The sample profile shows about 170,000 clones; less than 90% of them were found once. Clones ranked in the top ten supply around 5% of the sample. The donors were included in the validation cohort of over a hundred subjects, a group kept apart from the roughly 680-subject first cohort. This clone has only one observation. No antigen is known for it. No much larger clone is present one base from it, and per-base qualities are unavailable.

V and J are trimmed by 1 base and 4 bases, and the gene matches miss 7 bases of the junction. Via the germline V gene, CDR1 is SGHRS and CDR2 YFSETQ. Its CDR3 holds 16 amino acids, cysteine through phenylalanine. This entry keeps only the CDR3 DNA: 48 bases, framed from base 1. The V gene is TRBV5-1 and the J gene is TRBJ2-5, with 10 central nucleotides matching TRBD2. The specimen sequenced was PBMCs. The clonotype comes from a woman in her thirties in good health and CMV-seronegative. The CDR3 here reads CASSLYKRGGRETQYF. The DNA sequence is as follows: TGCGCCAGCAGCTTGTACAAGCGGGGGGGCCGAGAGACCCAGTACTTC. Reference TRBV5-1 and TRBJ2-5 genes cover what lies past the CDR3, so the full variable domain is KAGVTQTPRYLIKTRGQQVTLSCSPISGHRSVSWYQQTPGQGLQFLFEYFSETQRNKGNFPGRFSGRQFSNSRSEMNVSTLELGDSALYLCASSLYKRGGRETQYFGPGTRLLVL.